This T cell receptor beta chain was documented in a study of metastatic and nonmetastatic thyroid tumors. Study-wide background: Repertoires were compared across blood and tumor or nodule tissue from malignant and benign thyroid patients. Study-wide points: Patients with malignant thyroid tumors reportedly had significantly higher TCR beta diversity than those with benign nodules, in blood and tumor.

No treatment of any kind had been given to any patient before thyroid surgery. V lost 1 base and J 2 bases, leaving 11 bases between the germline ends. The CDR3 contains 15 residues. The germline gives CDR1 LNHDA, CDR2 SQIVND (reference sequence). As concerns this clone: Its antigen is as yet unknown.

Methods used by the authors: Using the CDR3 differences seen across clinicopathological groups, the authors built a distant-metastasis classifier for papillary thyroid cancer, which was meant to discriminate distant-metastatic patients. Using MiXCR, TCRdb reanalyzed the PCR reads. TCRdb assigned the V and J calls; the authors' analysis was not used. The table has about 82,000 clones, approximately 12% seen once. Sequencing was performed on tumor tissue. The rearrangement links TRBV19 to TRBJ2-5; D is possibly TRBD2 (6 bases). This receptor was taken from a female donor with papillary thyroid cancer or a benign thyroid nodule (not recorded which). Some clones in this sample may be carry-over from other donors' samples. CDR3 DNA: TGTGCCAGTAGTATAGGAGTTGGGGGGCAAGAGACCCAGTACTTC. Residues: CASSIGVGGQETQYF.